A selection of T cell receptor beta chains follows, all from one sample in a study of T cells after posttransplantation cyclophosphamide. Some clones are missing from TCRdb's copy, which holds only in-frame ones; the method was immunoSEQ multiplex PCR. Listed for the sample are some 4,100 clones, none seen a single time. The sequenced sample was PBMCs, obtained after allogeneic stem cell transplant with posttransplant cyclophosphamide. These receptors were collected from a female patient aged 18 to 30 who received an allogeneic stem cell transplant from an unrelated donor, was CMV-positive, and had acute GVHD only. Some of these T cells may belong to the graft donor. Both conserved end residues are part of each CDR3. The D gene is left open where the match is weak. Sizes are listed as how often the clone was seen (once, few, many) or a class if it is expanded.

TRBJ2-1 many NA TRBV7-9 CASSDSQGYEQFF TGTGCCAGCAGTGACTCCCAGGGCTATGAGCAGTTCTTC
TRBJ2-1 many NA TRBV19 CASSIVTGPYNEQFF TGTGCCAGTAGTATAGTTACAGGCCCCTACAATGAGCAGTTCTTC
TRBJ2-7 many TRBD1 TRBV6-5 CASRRDRSVYEQYF TGTGCCAGCAGGCGGGACAGGTCCGTCTACGAGCAGTACTTC
TRBJ1-1 many NA TRBV7-3 CASSLKQGNEAFF TGTGCCAGCAGCTTGAAACAGGGAAATGAAGCTTTCTTT
TRBJ2-7 many NA TRBV5-1 CASHTRGTDYEQYF TGCGCCAGCCATACGCGCGGGACTGATTACGAGCAGTACTTC
TRBJ2-7 many TRBD2 TRBV15 CATSTQTGLLAGVYEQYF TGTGCCACCAGCACACAGACAGGGCTGCTAGCGGGAGTCTACGAGCAGTACTTC
TRBJ2-3 many NA TRBV9 CASSPNTDTQYF TGTGCCAGCAGCCCAAACACAGATACGCAGTATTTT
TRBJ2-3 many TRBD1 TRBV5-4 CASSRDRGLTDTQYF TGTGCCAGCAGTCGGGACAGGGGGCTGACAGATACGCAGTATTTT
TRBJ1-5 many TRBD1 TRBV28 CASRPTGSRNQPQHF TGTGCCAGCAGGCCGACAGGGTCTCGCAATCAGCCCCAGCATTTT
TRBJ2-5 many NA TRBV14 CASSQVATSHPAKTQYF TGTGCCAGCAGCCAAGTCGCGACTAGTCACCCGGCCAAGACCCAGTACTTC